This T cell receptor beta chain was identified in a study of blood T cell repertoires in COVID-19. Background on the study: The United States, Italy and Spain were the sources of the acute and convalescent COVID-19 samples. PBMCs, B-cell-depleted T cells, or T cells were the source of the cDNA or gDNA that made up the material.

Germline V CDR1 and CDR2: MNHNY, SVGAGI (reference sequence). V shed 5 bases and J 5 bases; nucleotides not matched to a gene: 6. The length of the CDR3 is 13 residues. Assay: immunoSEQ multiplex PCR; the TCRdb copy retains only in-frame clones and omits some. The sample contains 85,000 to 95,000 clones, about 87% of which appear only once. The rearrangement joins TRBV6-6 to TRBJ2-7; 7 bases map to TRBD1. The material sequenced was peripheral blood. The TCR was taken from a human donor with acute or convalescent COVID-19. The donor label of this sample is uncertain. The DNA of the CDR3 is TGTGCCAGCAGTCCCGGGACAGTCGACGAGCAGTACTTC. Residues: CASSPGTVDEQYF.